The T cell receptor beta chain described here comes from a study of T cells in Graves' hyperthyroidism and ophthalmopathy. The study, taken as a whole, reports: Before onset, by a median of 6.5 months, the model predicted ophthalmopathy.

This CDR3 region has 14 residues. Germline V gives CDR1 DFQATT, CDR2 SNEGSKA (reference sequence). V dropped 6 bases and J dropped 5 bases, with 19 bases sitting between them. This clonotype appeared many times. Its antigen remains unknown. Using RNA transcripts as the source, TCR beta CDR3 regions were amplified. HTBI primers were employed in a first-round RT-PCR of the TCR CDR3. TCRdb re-derived calls from the multiplex PCR reads in MiXCR, one entry per CDR3 protein. The sample has about 320,000 distinct CDR3 sequences, approximately 15% seen once. The sequencing input was blood. The chain is built from TRBV20-1 and TRBJ2-5, with D possibly being TRBD2 (5 bases). This TCR was recovered from a man aged 25-45 years with Graves' hyperthyroidism. The CDR3 spells CSAPLAIPRETQYF. CDR3 coding DNA: TGCAGTGCCCCGCTAGCCATACCTCGGGAGACCCAGTACTTC.